Sequencing of this T cell receptor (beta chain) was carried out in a study of molecular identifiers for immune sequencing clone quantification. As for the study in general: Replicates involved a five-way split of RNA from approximately 20,000 or 100,000 naive CD8 cells, with sequencing of four.

For this clonotype: The germline gene is not matched at one end of the junction; a read error may be the cause.

Naive CD8 T cells were FACS-sorted by CD8+CD4-CCR7+CD45RA+ markers. This CDR3 region has 12 residues. CDR1 and CDR2 from the germline V gene are SQVTM and ANQGSEA. Using its own MiXCR run on the PCR reads, TCRdb lists one record per CDR3 protein. The data hold around 460,000 distinct CDR3 sequences, with roughly 24% observed a single time. The sequenced sample was naive CD8+ T cells from blood, with Jurkat cell RNA spiked in. The sample's subset: FACS-sorted CD8+CD4-CCR7+CD45RA+ naive T cells. The chain combines TRBV29-1 with TRBJ2-7; TRBD2 might be the D (6 bases). This clonotype was obtained from a human donor in good health. Some libraries in this study had Jurkat cell RNA spiked in. In nucleotides, the CDR3 is TGCAGCGCGGAGGGACCTTCCTACGAGCAGTGCTTC. Residues: CSAEGPSYEQCF.